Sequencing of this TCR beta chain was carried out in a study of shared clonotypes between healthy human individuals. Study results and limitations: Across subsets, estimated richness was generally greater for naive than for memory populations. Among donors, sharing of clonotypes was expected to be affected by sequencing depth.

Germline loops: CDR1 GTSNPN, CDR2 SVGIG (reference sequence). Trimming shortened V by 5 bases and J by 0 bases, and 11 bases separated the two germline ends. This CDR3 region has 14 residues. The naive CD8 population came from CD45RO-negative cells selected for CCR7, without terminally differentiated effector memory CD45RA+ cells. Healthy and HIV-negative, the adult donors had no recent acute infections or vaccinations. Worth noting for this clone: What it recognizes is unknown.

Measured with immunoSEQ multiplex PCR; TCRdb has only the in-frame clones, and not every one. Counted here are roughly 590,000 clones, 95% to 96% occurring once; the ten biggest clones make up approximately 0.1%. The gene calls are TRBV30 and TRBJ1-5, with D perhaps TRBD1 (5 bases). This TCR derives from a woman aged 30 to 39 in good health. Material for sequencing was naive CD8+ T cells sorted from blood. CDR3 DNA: TGTGCCTGGTCGGGGACGACTAGCAATCAGCCCCAGCATTTT. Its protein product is CAWSGTTSNQPQHF.